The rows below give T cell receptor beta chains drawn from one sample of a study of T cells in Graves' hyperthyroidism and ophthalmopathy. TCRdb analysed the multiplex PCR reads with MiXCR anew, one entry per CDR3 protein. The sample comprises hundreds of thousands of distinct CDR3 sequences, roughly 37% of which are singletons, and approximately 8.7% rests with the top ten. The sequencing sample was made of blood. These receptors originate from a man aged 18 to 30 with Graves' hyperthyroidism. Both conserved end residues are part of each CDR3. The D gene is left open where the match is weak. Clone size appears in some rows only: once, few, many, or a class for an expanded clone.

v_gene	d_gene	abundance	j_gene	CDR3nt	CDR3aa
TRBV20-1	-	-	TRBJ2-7	TGCAGTGCGGCAGGACAGTCCTCCTACGAGCAGTACTTC	CSAAGQSSYEQYF
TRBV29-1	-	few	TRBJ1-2	TGCAGCGTTCGGGCAGTTAGTGACACCTTC	CSVRAVSDTF
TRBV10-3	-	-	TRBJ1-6	TGTGCCAGCAGCCAGACCCGCGACAGGAGGAATTCACCCCTCCACTTT	CASSQTRDRRNSPLHF
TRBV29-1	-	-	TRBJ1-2	TGCAGCGTTGGTTCCGGGCCGAACTATGGCTACACCTTC	CSVGSGPNYGYTF
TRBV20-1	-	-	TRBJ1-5	TGCAGTGCTAGAGCGGAGGGCGGCCAGAACAATCAGCCCCAGCATTTT	CSARAEGGQNNQPQHF
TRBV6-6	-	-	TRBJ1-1	TGTGCCAGCAGCTACCGAGACGGACGCATGATGAACACTGAAGCTTTCTTT	CASSYRDGRMMNTEAFF
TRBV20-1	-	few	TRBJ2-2	TGCAGTGCTAGAGATGATTTCCAGCTGTTTTTT	CSARDDFQLFF
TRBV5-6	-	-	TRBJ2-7	TGTGCCAGCAGCTTGTTCGGGGGTGGCGAGCAGTACTTC	CASSLFGGGEQYF
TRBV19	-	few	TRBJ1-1	TGTGCCAGTGGGACCGATGGGAACACTGAAGCTTTCTTT	CASGTDGNTEAFF
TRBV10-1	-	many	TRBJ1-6	TGCGCCAGCAGTGAAGGCGTCGGGGATTCACCCCTCCACTTT	CASSEGVGDSPLHF
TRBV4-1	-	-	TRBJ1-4	TGCGCCAGCAGCCAAGAGATCGCGGGGGAAAAACTGTTTTTT	CASSQEIAGEKLFF
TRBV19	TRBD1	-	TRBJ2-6	TGTGCCAGTCGGACAGGGTTTTTCTCTGGGGCCAACGTCCTGACTTTC	CASRTGFFSGANVLTF
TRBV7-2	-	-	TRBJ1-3	TGTGCCAGCAGCTTAGTATCGGCGGGATCGAACACCATATATTTT	CASSLVSAGSNTIYF
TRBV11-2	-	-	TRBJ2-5	TGTGCCAGCAGCGCCTGGGCTAGCGTGATTCAAGAGACCCAGTACTTC	CASSAWASVIQETQYF
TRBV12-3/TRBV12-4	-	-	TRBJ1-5	TGTGCCAGCAGTTTATCACGTTGGGGCAATCAGCCCCAGCATTTT	CASSLSRWGNQPQHF
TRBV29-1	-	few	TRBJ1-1	TGCAGCGTGTTAAGACGGGATACCGTGAACACTGAAGCTTTCTTT	CSVLRRDTVNTEAFF
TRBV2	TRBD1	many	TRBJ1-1	TGTGCCAGCAGGTCCGGGACAGGGGGCGGGAAAGCTTTCTTT	CASRSGTGGGKAFF
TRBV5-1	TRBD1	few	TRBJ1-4	TGCGCCAGCAGCTTGGGGGACAGGGACTATGAAAAACTGTTTTTT	CASSLGDRDYEKLFF
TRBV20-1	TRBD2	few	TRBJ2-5	TGCAGTGCTAGAGATCCTAGCGGGACAGAGACCCAGTACTTC	CSARDPSGTETQYF